The clone carrying this T cell receptor (beta chain) was counted once. The antigen is not known. This sample stems from a study of cytomegalovirus exposure and HLA in healthy donors. Points from the study as a whole: The listing of fewer than 200 TCR beta chains classed them as cytomegalovirus-associated. Rare sequences made up most TCRs, while some public TCRs were found in many donors. Using the classifier, cytomegalovirus status was reportedly diagnosed with high specificity and sensitivity.

The CDR3 has 15 residues. J gave up 7 bases and V 4 bases, and 7 bases lay outside the gene matches. The V gene's germline CDR1 is WSHSY and CDR2 SAAADI. Produced via immunoSEQ multiplex PCR; TCRdb's table is partial and in-frame only. The sample comprises roughly 250,000 clones, about 86% of which are singletons, and less than 3% rests with the top ten. This clonotype was obtained from a man aged 18 to 29 in good health and CMV-seronegative. The rearrangement joins TRBV10-2 to TRBJ2-5; 12 nucleotides agree with TRBD2. The sample consisted of PBMCs. CDR3 nucleotide sequence: TGCGCCAGCAGTGGGAGTCTAGCGGGAGGGGGGACCCAGTACTTC. The encoded protein is CASSGSLAGGGTQYF.